This record covers a single TCR beta chain. The germline V and J ends were trimmed by 5 bases and 1 base, with 14 bases remaining between them. Germline V gene sequence: CDR1 SGHDN, CDR2 FVKESK. CDR3 size: 15 residues. This sample was included in a study of cytomegalovirus exposure and HLA in healthy donors. Primers: 60 Vbeta forward and 13 Jbeta reverse. Data came from immunoSEQ multiplex PCR; TCRdb stores just in-frame clones and leaves some out. The sample records 150,000 to 200,000 clones, over 70% being singletons. Material: PBMCs. The TCR was taken from a woman in her thirties or forties in good health and CMV-seropositive. The gene calls are TRBV14 and TRBJ1-1; perhaps TRBD1 as D (6 bases). The CDR3 sequence is CASSNIGQPNTEAFF. For the CDR3, the DNA is TGTGCCAGCAGCAATATCGGACAGCCGAACACTGAAGCTTTCTTT.